This is a list of T cell receptor beta chains from one sample in a study of CD8 T cells in ankylosing spondylitis. TCRdb re-called the 5' RACE reads through MiXCR, storing one row per CDR3 protein. The repertoire holds 300,000 to 400,000 distinct CDR3 sequences, with about 20% as singletons. The specimen was blood, either unsorted or a sorted T cell fraction (not recorded which). The receptor source for this set is a male donor with ankylosing spondylitis. Both conserved end residues are part of each CDR3. Fields, in order: D gene, V gene, J gene, clone size, CDR3 protein, CDR3 DNA. The D gene is left open where the match is weak. Only some rows state a clone size, as once, few, many or a class for expanded clones.

.	TRBV6-5	TRBJ2-3	.	CASSIKDTQYF	TGTGCCAGCAGCATTAAAGATACGCAGTATTTT
.	TRBV10-3	TRBJ1-4	.	CAISDSGREEKLFF	TGTGCCATCAGTGATTCCGGACGGGAGGAAAAACTGTTTTTT
.	TRBV2	TRBJ2-3	few	CASSGLYTDTQYF	TGTGCCAGCAGTGGTCTATACACAGATACGCAGTATTTT
.	TRBV29-1	TRBJ1-2	.	CSVVGGVRGYTF	TGCAGCGTTGTAGGGGGGGTGCGTGGCTACACCTTC
.	TRBV20-1	TRBJ2-7	.	CSATLHLSEQYF	TGCAGTGCTACATTGCACCTCAGTGAGCAGTACTTC
.	TRBV3-1	TRBJ1-2	few	CASSQSRNYGYTF	TGTGCCAGCAGCCAAAGCAGGAACTATGGCTACACCTTC
.	TRBV16	TRBJ1-6	.	CASSQSPDRSSPLHF	TGTGCCAGCAGCCAATCGCCGGACAGAAGTTCACCCCTCCACTTT
.	TRBV9	TRBJ1-1	.	CASSVGGQGPLGTEAFF	TGTGCCAGCAGCGTGGGGGGGCAGGGGCCTTTGGGCACTGAAGCTTTCTTT
TRBD1	TRBV29-1	TRBJ2-4	.	CSVEQGARNIQYF	TGCAGCGTTGAACAGGGGGCTCGAAACATTCAGTACTTC
TRBD2	TRBV5-6	TRBJ2-3	few	CASSLPYSGGTDTQYF	TGTGCCAGCAGCCTACCGTACAGCGGGGGCACAGATACGCAGTATTTT
TRBD2	TRBV28	TRBJ2-5	few	CASSLIGLAGAVWLETQYF	TGTGCCAGCAGTTTAATAGGCCTAGCGGGAGCAGTTTGGCTAGAGACCCAGTACTTC
.	TRBV9	TRBJ2-2	.	CASSVQRAENTGELFF	TGTGCCAGCAGCGTACAGCGAGCGGAAAACACCGGGGAGCTGTTTTTT
TRBD2	TRBV7-6	TRBJ2-3	few	CASSSQLANYTDTQYF	TGTGCCAGCAGCTCACAACTAGCGAACTACACAGATACGCAGTATTTT
.	TRBV12-3/TRBV12-4	TRBJ2-2	.	CAARRTGELFF	TGTGCCGCCCGGAGGACCGGGGAGCTGTTTTTT
TRBD1	TRBV11-2	TRBJ2-2	.	CASSYRDRVKLGNTGELFF	TGTGCCAGCAGCTACCGGGACAGGGTTAAACTCGGGAACACCGGGGAGCTGTTTTTT
.	TRBV29-1	TRBJ2-3	.	CSFRQSLNSDTQYF	TGCAGCTTTCGACAAAGCCTTAACTCAGATACGCAGTATTTT
TRBD1	TRBV28	TRBJ2-7	.	CASSLGGTGVNEQYF	TGTGCCAGCAGTCTCGGGGGGACAGGGGTCAACGAGCAGTACTTC
.	TRBV2	TRBJ2-1	.	CASSLGLPEWFF	TGTGCCAGCAGCTTGGGGCTACCCGAGTGGTTCTTC
.	TRBV12-5	TRBJ1-1	.	CASGLQSNTEAFF	TGTGCTAGTGGTTTGCAGTCGAACACTGAAGCTTTCTTT
TRBD2	TRBV5-1	TRBJ2-7	few	CASSAGGSSYEQYF	TGCGCCAGCAGCGCCGGGGGGAGTTCCTACGAGCAGTACTTC
.	TRBV5-1	TRBJ2-1	few	CASSLRTDSYNEQFF	TGCGCCAGCAGCTTGAGGACAGACTCCTACAATGAGCAGTTCTTC
.	TRBV12-3/TRBV12-4	TRBJ2-5	.	CASSSWDLRETQYF	TGTGCCAGCAGTTCGTGGGACCTAAGAGAGACCCAGTACTTC
.	TRBV6-2/TRBV6-3	TRBJ1-5	many	CASSYSFRGTGGHQPQHF	TGTGCCAGCAGTTACTCGTTCCGTGGTACGGGGGGCCATCAGCCCCAGCATTTT
TRBD1	TRBV7-8	TRBJ1-1	.	CASSLPGTGRTEAFF	TGTGCCAGCAGCTTACCCGGGACAGGCCGGACTGAAGCTTTCTTT
TRBD2	TRBV10-2	TRBJ2-3	few	CASRDVAGAMDTQYF	TGCGCCAGCAGGGATGTAGCGGGAGCAATGGATACGCAGTATTTT
.	TRBV4-1	TRBJ2-2	.	CASSQGTGGTGELFF	TGCGCCAGCAGCCAAGGAACAGGCGGGACCGGGGAGCTGTTTTTT
TRBD2	TRBV20-1	TRBJ2-1	few	CSALGLAGNEQFF	TGCAGTGCTCTTGGACTAGCGGGGAATGAGCAGTTCTTC
.	TRBV20-1	TRBJ2-2	few	CSASPGTGELFF	TGCAGTGCCTCACCGGGCACCGGGGAGCTGTTTTTT
.	TRBV7-2	TRBJ1-1	few	CASRYRENTEAFF	TGTGCCAGCAGATATAGGGAGAACACTGAAGCTTTCTTT
TRBD2	TRBV7-8	TRBJ2-7	.	CASSDRRLAGYEQYF	TGTGCCAGCAGCGACCGGCGGCTAGCGGGTTACGAGCAGTACTTC
.	TRBV20-1	TRBJ1-5	.	CSPTPRGVSNQPQHF	TGCAGTCCGACCCCCCGGGGGGTTAGCAATCAGCCCCAGCATTTT
TRBD2	TRBV4-1	TRBJ2-3	few	CASSQGLAGGGADTQYF	TGCGCCAGCAGCCAAGGTCTAGCGGGTGGAGGGGCAGATACGCAGTATTTT
TRBD1	TRBV29-1	TRBJ1-4	.	CSVETGGFGEKLFF	TGCAGCGTTGAAACAGGGGGCTTCGGTGAAAAACTGTTTTTT
TRBD2	TRBV5-1	TRBJ2-3	few	CASSLEPSGGTDTQYF	TGCGCCAGCAGCTTGGAACCTAGCGGAGGCACAGATACGCAGTATTTT
.	TRBV7-3	TRBJ1-1	.	CASSLGLATEAFF	TGTGCCAGCAGCTTAGGGTTGGCCACTGAAGCTTTCTTT
.	TRBV7-9	TRBJ1-5	many	CASSLERNQPQHF	TGTGCCAGCAGCTTAGAGCGGAATCAGCCCCAGCATTTT
TRBD2	TRBV30	TRBJ2-7	few	CAWSMTSGRAF	TGTGCCTGGAGTATGACTAGCGGGAGGGCCTTC
.	TRBV18	TRBJ1-1	few	CASSQLTAAVRTEAFF	TGTGCCAGCTCACAGCTTACGGCCGCTGTGAGGACTGAAGCTTTCTTT
.	TRBV4-1	TRBJ2-3	.	CASSQLGEADTQYF	TGCGCCAGCAGCCAGTTGGGAGAGGCAGATACGCAGTATTTT
TRBD1	TRBV14	TRBJ2-1	.	CASIPGQGRGNEQFF	TGTGCCAGCATCCCCGGACAGGGTAGGGGCAATGAGCAGTTCTTC
TRBD2	TRBV6-1	TRBJ2-1	few	CASSPTSGKSYNEQFF	TGTGCCAGCAGTCCGACTAGCGGGAAGTCCTACAATGAGCAGTTCTTC
.	TRBV7-9	TRBJ2-7	.	CASSLEVSGAYEQYF	TGTGCCAGCAGCTTAGAGGTCTCAGGGGCCTACGAGCAGTACTTC
TRBD1	TRBV5-1	TRBJ2-1	.	CASSGQGAYNEQFF	TGCGCCAGCAGCGGACAGGGGGCCTACAATGAGCAGTTCTTC
TRBD1	TRBV29-1	TRBJ1-5	.	CSVEDRDREIGNQPQHF	TGCAGCGTTGAAGACCGGGACAGGGAAATTGGCAATCAGCCCCAGCATTTT
TRBD1	TRBV5-1	TRBJ1-1	.	CASSFGQGRISTEAFF	TGCGCCAGCAGCTTTGGACAGGGTCGTATCAGCACTGAAGCTTTCTTT
TRBD2	TRBV20-1	TRBJ2-7	.	CSASGSGIGEQYF	TGCAGTGCTAGTGGGAGCGGGATAGGCGAGCAGTACTTC
.	TRBV29-1	TRBJ2-2	.	CSVEAQTNMNTGELFF	TGCAGCGTTGAAGCACAGACGAATATGAACACCGGGGAGCTGTTTTTT
.	TRBV12-3/TRBV12-4	TRBJ2-4	few	CASSQQGFRNIQYF	TGTGCCAGCAGCCAACAGGGTTTTCGGAACATTCAGTACTTC